One sample yielded the 18 T cell receptor beta chains listed below, sequenced in a study of circulating CD8 cells and anti-PD-1 response in melanoma. TCR libraries were prepared from approximately 15 ng of total RNA with the QIAseq Immune Repertoire TCR panel. Using its own MiXCR run on the reads, TCRdb lists one record per CDR3 protein. The data show some 820 distinct CDR3 sequences, approximately 5.6% seen once. Live CD3+CD8+TCRalphabeta+ cells were sorted into four subsets by PD-1 and/or TIGIT. The source was CD8+ T cells from PBMCs, collected at baseline or after one month of anti-PD-1 therapy (not recorded which). The receptors were sampled from a human donor with melanoma.

In its sample, this clonotype is medium-sized. V is TRBV5-6 and J is TRBJ2-5; tentatively, D is TRBD2 (5 bases). The CDR3 runs to 13 residues. Germline V gene lookup returns CDR1 SGHDT and CDR2 YYEEEE. Trimming shortened V by 0 bases and J by 5 bases, and 8 bases separated the two germline ends. CDR3 nucleotide sequence: TGTGCCAGCAGCTTGGGTAGCGTGGAGACCCAGTACTTC. It specifies CASSLGSVETQYF.

Within the sample, this clonotype is large. The chain has TRBV28 and TRBJ2-7; 8 bases agree with TRBD2. This CDR3 is built from 11 residues. Germline values: CDR1 MDHEN, CDR2 SYDVKM. J gave up 11 bases and V 3 bases, and 3 bases lay outside the gene matches. CDR3 protein: CASSFGLAEYF. CDR3 coding DNA: TGTGCCAGCAGTTTCGGACTAGCTGAGTACTTC. The variable domain in full, with the rest retrieved from reference TRBV28 and TRBJ2-7, is DVKVTQSSRYLVKRTGEKVFLECVQDMDHENMFWYRQDPGLGLRLIYFSYDVKMKEKGDIPEGYSVSREKKERFSLILESASTNQTSMYLCASSFGLAEYFGPGTRLTVT.

Points on this clonotype: Germline and junction disagree at one end, which may indicate a read error. The CDR3 DNA reads TGTGCCAGCAGTGTCGAGTCACAGGGGTATCTACCCCTCCTCTTT. It is translated as CASSVESQGYLPLLF. V and J are TRBV27 and TRBJ1-6; 7 bases align to TRBD1. The germline gives CDR1 MNHEY, CDR2 SMNVEV (reference sequence). The CDR3 consists of 15 residues.

About this clonotype itself: This may come from a read error, since a much larger clone is one base off. The rearrangement links TRBV29-1 to TRBJ2-3, with D unclear. The J call may not be correct, given that the DNA end is closer to TRBJ1-5. There are 13 residues in the CDR3. Germline V gene sequence: CDR1 SQVTM, CDR2 ANQGSEA. The DNA of the CDR3 is TGCAGCGTTTTGGGTGGGGTTATTGTTACGCAGCATTTT. Translation gives CSVLGGVIVTQHF.

This clonotype qualifies as large. The genes are TRBV4-1 and TRBJ2-7; unclear D gene. V lost 0 bases to trimming and J lost 4 bases, with 10 bases between them. Per germline, CDR1 MGHRA and CDR2 YSYEKL. This CDR3 is 14 amino acids long. The CDR3 spells CASSQDSMAYEQYF. CDR3 nucleotide sequence: TGCGCCAGCAGCCAAGATAGTATGGCTTACGAGCAGTACTTC.

Sample share makes this clonotype large. V usage is TRBV19 and J usage is TRBJ1-4, with no clear D. The CDR3 covers 13 residues. CDR1 is LNHDA and CDR2 is SQIVND in the germline V gene (reference sequence). V lost 6 bases and J lost 8, with 13 bases in between. CDR3 residues: CASSASLEEKLFF. The CDR3 DNA sequence: TGTGCCAGTAGCGCCAGCTTAGAGGAAAAACTGTTTTTT.

By its share, this clonotype is large. V gene TRBV29-1 combines with J gene TRBJ2-1, with a weak D call TRBD1 (8 bases). Trimming removed 8 bases from V and 3 bases from J, with 23 bases in between. Germline CDR1 and CDR2: SQVTM and ANQGSEA. The CDR3 consists of 16 residues. In DNA, the CDR3 is TGCAGCCTTACGTGGGCAAGCGGGACAGGCTACAATGAGCAGTTCTTC. Translation: CSLTWASGTGYNEQFF.

This clonotype was recorded once. CDR3 loop: CASSPGTPNPYEQYF. For the CDR3, the DNA is TGTGCCAGCAGCCCCGGGACACCAAATCCCTACGAGCAGTACTTC. This chain connects TRBV7-2 to TRBJ2-7, with D perhaps matching TRBD1 (6 bases). Deletions cut 5 bases from V and 2 bases from J, with 16 bases between. Germline assignment: CDR1 SGHTA and CDR2 FQGNSA. CDR3 size: 15 residues.

This clonotype occurred a few times. Here the CDR3 DNA reads TGTGCCAGCAGCTTAGGGCTAGCGGGGGAGGGAGAGACCCAGTACTTC. Amino acids: CASSLGLAGEGETQYF. The chain recombines TRBV7-2 with TRBJ2-5; 10 nucleotides match TRBD2. Unmatched junction bases numbered 6, after V lost 1 base and J lost 4 bases. The germline gives CDR1 SGHTA, CDR2 FQGNSA. The CDR3 loop spans 16 amino acids.

In its sample, this clonotype ranks as medium-sized. The V call is TRBV28, the J call TRBJ2-7, with TRBD2 matching over 12 bases. This CDR3 has 14 residues. CDR1 and CDR2 from the germline V gene are MDHEN and SYDVKM. Germline trimming cut 3 bases from V and 5 bases from J; bases unmatched to any gene: 2. The CDR3 bases are TGTGCCAGCAGTTTTAGACTAGCGGGAGACGAGCAGTACTTC. Residues: CASSFRLAGDEQYF.

This clonotype is judged large. The V call is TRBV19, the J call TRBJ1-1; D gene uncertain. The CDR3 length is 13 residues. Germline V gene data show CDR1 as LNHDA and CDR2 as SQIVND (reference sequence). The germline V and J ends were trimmed by 1 base and 0 bases, with 3 bases remaining between them. This CDR3 is CASSIVVNTEAFF. The CDR3 nucleotides are TGTGCCAGTAGTATAGTGGTGAACACTGAAGCTTTCTTT.

In regard to this clonotype: One base away lies a much larger clone, so this may be a sequencing read error. The V and J genes are TRBV24-1 and TRBJ2-2; the D gene is possibly TRBD2 (5 bases). The CDR3 is made up of 13 amino acids. Germline assignment: CDR1 KGHDR and CDR2 SFDVKD. The CDR3 bases are TGTGCCACCAGTGATTTAAGAACCGGGGAGCTGGTTTTT. Amino acid sequence: CATSDLRTGELVF.

By proportion, this clonotype is medium-sized. The chain carries TRBV28 and TRBJ2-7, with TRBD1 identical over 7 bases. CDR1 and CDR2 (germline): MDHEN, SYDVKM. This CDR3 spans 14 amino acids. J was trimmed by 2 bases and V by 5 bases; bases with no gene match: 6. The CDR3 region has the DNA TGTGCCAGCAGTGCCAGGGACAGCACCTACGAGCAGTACTTC. Protein sequence: CASSARDSTYEQYF.

This clonotype occurred a few times. In DNA, the CDR3 is TGTGCCAGTAGTAACCCCGGGACCGGAGGGTCCTACGAGCAGTACTTC. It specifies CASSNPGTGGSYEQYF. This sequence joins TRBV19 and TRBJ2-7; D is perhaps TRBD2 (6 bases). Germline CDR1 and CDR2: LNHDA and SQIVND (reference sequence). V gave up 4 bases and J gave up 1 base, with 17 bases separating them. The CDR3 length is 16 residues.

By share, this clonotype ranks as medium-sized. This sequence joins TRBV29-1 and TRBJ2-5; 10 bases fit TRBD1. V lost 5 bases, J lost 3 bases, and 6 bases stayed unmatched. The CDR3 spans 14 residues. CDR1 is SQVTM, CDR2 ANQGSEA, per germline. CDR3 in amino acids: CSVFDRGREETQYF. CDR3 DNA sequence: TGCAGCGTTTTCGACAGGGGGCGTGAAGAGACCCAGTACTTC.

By sample fraction, this clonotype is large. The CDR3 bases are TGTGCCAGCAGCTTAGGGAGGGTACTGAACACTGAAGCTTTCTTT. It codes for CASSLGRVLNTEAFF. This chain uses TRBV11-2 with TRBJ1-1; no reliable D call. The CDR3 totals 15 residues. Germline assignment: CDR1 SGHAT and CDR2 FQNNGV. V lost 1 base and J 0 bases, leaving 9 bases between the germline ends.

This clonotype is classed as large (0.1 to 1%). The chain links TRBV5-1 to TRBJ2-7, with 7 bases aligning to TRBD2. The CDR3 loop spans 16 amino acids. Losses at the gene ends were 0 bases for V and 3 bases for J; bases not matched to a gene: 9. Germline CDR1 SGHRS, CDR2 YFSETQ. DNA of the CDR3: TGCGCCAGCAGCTTGGAAAAGAGCGGGGCGGGCTACGAGCAGTACTTC. It yields the protein CASSLEKSGAGYEQYF.

This clonotype came up a few times. The chain joins TRBV28 to TRBJ2-1; D gene ambiguous. The CDR3 has 14 amino acids. V was pared by 6 bases and J by 0 bases, with 9 bases between. The V gene's germline CDR1 is MDHEN and CDR2 SYDVKM. CDR3 in amino acids: CASSDGSSYNEQFF. CDR3 coding DNA: TGTGCCAGCAGCGACGGTAGCTCCTACAATGAGCAGTTCTTC.